Each of the 21 T cell receptor beta chains below was sequenced from the same sample in a study of blood T cell repertoires in COVID-19. Sequencing was performed with immunoSEQ multiplex PCR; in TCRdb, only in-frame clones are kept and a portion is missing. The table shows approximately 300,000 clones, with 80% to 95% occurring only once. Material: peripheral blood. The receptors shown here come from a woman under 40 with COVID-19, enrolled during active disease.

The chain carries TRBV11-1 and TRBJ1-2; D ambiguous. V was pared by 1 base and J by 7 bases, with 10 bases between. Germline V lookup: CDR1 SGHAT, CDR2 FQDESV (reference sequence). The CDR3 length is 13 residues. The CDR3 coding sequence is TGTGCCAGCAGCTTAGGAGTAAATCGTGGCTACACCTTC. This sequence encodes CASSLGVNRGYTF.

CDR3 sequence reads: CASSLLTNEAFF. CDR3 coding DNA: TGTGCCAGCAGCTTGCTGACAAATGAAGCTTTCTTT. The chain has TRBV5-4 and TRBJ1-1; no clear D gene. The CDR3 covers 12 residues. The germline V gene encodes CDR1 SGHNT and CDR2 YYREEE (reference sequence). Trimming removed 1 base from V and 7 bases from J, with 8 bases in between. The full variable domain, its missing parts supplied by reference TRBV5-4 and TRBJ1-1, is ETGVTQSPTHLIKTRGQQVTLRCSSQSGHNTVSWYQQALGQGPQFIFQYYREEENGRGNFPPRFSGLQFPNYSSELNVNALELDDSALYLCASSLLTNEAFFGQGTRLTVV.

The chain combines TRBV6-5 with TRBJ2-7; a possible D gene is TRBD2 (6 bases). Trimming shortened V by 6 bases and J by 3 bases, and 15 bases separated the two germline ends. The CDR3 runs 14 residues. Germline V gives CDR1 MNHEY, CDR2 SVGAGI. The DNA for the CDR3 is TGTGCCAGCAGGGGAGGCATCCTGATCTACGAGCAGTACTTC. Protein: CASRGGILIYEQYF.

This clone has just one count. The chain combines TRBV9 with TRBJ2-1; D is perhaps TRBD2 (6 bases). The CDR3 length is 13 residues. V was cut by 0 bases and J by 12 bases, with 13 bases left in between. Germline V gives CDR1 SGDLS, CDR2 YYNGEE. CDR3 amino acids: CASSVGGGGAQFF. The CDR3 DNA is TGTGCCAGCAGCGTAGGTGGCGGCGGGGCGCAGTTCTTC.

This sequence joins TRBV20-1 and TRBJ2-7; 9 nucleotides match TRBD1. The V gene end was trimmed by 3 bases and the J gene end by 3 bases; junction bases not matched to a gene: 9. This CDR3 is built from 15 residues. CDR1 DFQATT and CDR2 SNEGSKA come from the germline V gene (reference sequence). The CDR3 protein is CSASWDRVPGYEQYF. In DNA form, the CDR3 reads TGCAGTGCTAGTTGGGACAGGGTCCCTGGCTACGAGCAGTACTTC.

The V and J genes are TRBV6-5 and TRBJ2-7, with a tentative D call TRBD1 (6 bases). Trimming left V 6 bases short and J 3 bases short, with 15 bases between. Looked up from germline, CDR1 is MNHEY and CDR2 is SVGAGI. This CDR3 has 14 amino acids. Written as DNA, the CDR3 is TGTGCCAGCAGACCCCGGGACATCGGCTACGAGCAGTACTTC. Translated: CASRPRDIGYEQYF.

This clone came up once. This chain links TRBV7-8 with TRBJ2-7; 8 bases are shared with TRBD2. After removal of 5 bases from V and 5 bases from J, the junction contained 8 bases not matched to a gene. This CDR3 has 14 amino acids. The germline gives CDR1 SGHVS, CDR2 FQNEAQ. Here the CDR3 DNA reads TGTGCCAGCAGCGCAGGACTAGCAGGGGACGAGCAGTACTTC. This translates into CASSAGLAGDEQYF.

CDR3 loop: CASSSLMNTEAFF. As DNA, the CDR3 is TGTGCCAGCAGTTCCTTAATGAACACTGAAGCTTTCTTT. The V call is TRBV28, the J call TRBJ1-1; no clear D gene. Germline V lookup: CDR1 MDHEN, CDR2 SYDVKM. CDR3 length: 13 residues. Trimming removed 4 bases at V and 0 bases at J, with 6 bases between.

This chain uses TRBV6-1 with TRBJ2-7, with 7 bases that match TRBD2. Germline V gene sequence: CDR1 MNHNS, CDR2 SASEGT. The trim removed 2 bases at V and 6 bases at J, leaving 10 bases unmatched. The CDR3 length is 15 residues. CDR3 sequence: CASSEIPAGASEQYF. CDR3 coding DNA: TGTGCCAGCAGTGAAATACCGGCGGGAGCCTCCGAGCAGTACTTC.

The chain links TRBV3-1 (or the pseudogene TRBV3-2) to TRBJ2-1; 9 nucleotides line up with TRBD2. The CDR3 runs to 17 residues. The V gene end was trimmed by 4 bases and the J gene end by 0 bases; junction bases not matched to a gene: 7. Germline CDR1 is LGHDT and CDR2 is YNNKEL (reference sequence). CDR3 nucleotides: TGTGCCAGCAGCCGTAGCGGGAGTCTAGACTCCTACAATGAGCAGTTCTTC. It translates to CASSRSGSLDSYNEQFF.

The V and J genes are TRBV2 and TRBJ1-2, with 8 bases lining up with TRBD1. Germline V gives CDR1 SNHLY, CDR2 FYNNEI. Trimming at V came to 4 bases and at J to 8 bases, leaving 9 bases not matched to a gene. CDR3 length equals 14 residues. The CDR3 is CASSVIQGGNGYTF. As DNA, the CDR3 is TGTGCCAGCAGTGTGATACAGGGGGGTAACGGCTACACCTTC.

The chain joins TRBV7-9 to TRBJ1-4; D is uncertain. This CDR3 has 16 amino acids. Trimming removed 5 bases at V and 2 bases at J, with 15 bases between. Germline values: CDR1 SEHNR, CDR2 FQNEAQ (reference sequence). Here the CDR3 reads CASSTSQAPTNEKLFF. In DNA, the CDR3 is TGTGCCAGCAGCACTTCGCAGGCCCCGACTAATGAAAAACTGTTTTTT. Filled out from reference TRBV7-9 and TRBJ1-4, the complete variable domain reads DTGVSQNPRHKITKRGQNVTFRCDPISEHNRLYWYRQTLGQGPEFLTYFQNEAQLEKSRLLSDRFSAERPKGSFSTLEIQRTEQGDSAMYLCASSTSQAPTNEKLFFGSGTQLSVL.

This clone was picked up one time. V is TRBV28 and J is TRBJ1-1, with D perhaps TRBD1 (5 bases). Looked up from germline, CDR1 is MDHEN and CDR2 is SYDVKM. The CDR3 spans 12 residues. V was pared by 11 bases and J by 6 bases, with 16 bases between. This chain's CDR3 is CACQPGVAEAFF. The DNA of the CDR3 is TGTGCCTGCCAGCCGGGGGTGGCTGAAGCTTTCTTT.

CDR3: CASSFGGQGFTEAFF. The CDR3 bases are TGTGCCAGCAGTTTCGGAGGACAGGGGTTCACTGAAGCTTTCTTT. This chain links TRBV27 with TRBJ1-1, with 9 bases aligning to TRBD1. This CDR3 has 15 residues. V was pared by 3 bases and J by 4 bases, with 6 bases of the junction left unmatched. CDR1 and CDR2 from the germline V gene are MNHEY and SMNVEV (reference sequence).

This clone was observed once. The genes are TRBV29-1 and TRBJ1-1; D is unresolved. Trimming cost V 3 bases and J 5 bases, with 10 bases left between them. The germline gives CDR1 SQVTM, CDR2 ANQGSEA. CDR3 length equals 12 residues. CDR3 region: CSVDPTKTEAFF. In nucleotides, the CDR3 is TGCAGCGTTGATCCGACAAAGACTGAAGCTTTCTTT.

V and J are TRBV27 and TRBJ1-5; no clear D. Germline CDR1 and CDR2: MNHEY and SMNVEV (reference sequence). This CDR3 has 13 amino acids. V lost 11 bases to trimming and J lost 0 bases, with 11 bases between them. The chain's CDR3 is CASRYGSNQPQHF. The CDR3 bases are TGTGCCTCGCGTTACGGTAGCAATCAGCCCCAGCATTTT.

This chain uses TRBV19 with TRBJ2-7, with D tentatively TRBD2 (6 bases). Germline values: CDR1 LNHDA, CDR2 SQIVND (reference sequence). This CDR3 has 14 residues. V lost 5 bases, J lost 2 bases, and 13 bases lay in between. The chain's CDR3 is CASSYGTGPYEQYF. In DNA, the CDR3 is TGTGCCAGTAGTTACGGGACTGGACCCTACGAGCAGTACTTC. Full variable domain (missing parts from reference TRBV19 and TRBJ2-7): DGGITQSPKYLFRKEGQNVTLSCEQNLNHDAMYWYRQDPGQGLRLIYYSQIVNDFQKGDIAEGYSVSREKKESFPLTVTSAQKNPTAFYLCASSYGTGPYEQYFGPGTRLTVT.

The rearrangement uses TRBV10-3 and TRBJ2-2, with 7 bases aligning to TRBD1. Germline loops: CDR1 ENHRY, CDR2 SYGVKD. The CDR3 extends over 14 amino acids. J gave up 1 base and V 6 bases, and 2 bases lay outside the gene matches. The CDR3 DNA follows: TGTGCCATCAGGGGGACAGAGAACACCGGGGAGCTGTTTTTT. Protein: CAIRGTENTGELFF.

This clone was seen only a few times. J is TRBJ2-6 and V is TRBV24-1, with 8 positions matching TRBD1. J lost 3 bases, V lost 6 bases, and 3 bases had no gene match. The CDR3 has 15 amino acids. Germline values: CDR1 KGHDR, CDR2 SFDVKD. The CDR3 sequence: CATSPDRDGANVLTF. CDR3 DNA: TGTGCCACCAGTCCGGACAGGGATGGGGCCAACGTCCTGACTTTC.

In this sample, this clone turned up a few times. J is TRBJ1-2 and V is TRBV12-3 or TRBV12-4; no clear D gene. The V end lost 2 bases, the J end lost 5 bases, and 9 bases lay between the germline ends. CDR3 length: 13 residues. The CDR3 DNA is TGTGCCAGCAGTTTAATAGCTTTATATGGCTACACCTTC. Protein product: CASSLIALYGYTF.

This chain links TRBV7-9 with TRBJ1-1, with 9 bases lining up with TRBD1. The germline V gene has CDR1 SEHNR and CDR2 FQNEAQ (reference sequence). With 5 bases clipped from V and 0 bases from J, the junction kept 10 bases outside the gene matches. This CDR3 comprises 17 residues. This chain's CDR3 is CASSPQPGTGMNTEAFF. For the CDR3, the DNA is TGTGCCAGCAGCCCACAGCCCGGGACAGGGATGAACACTGAAGCTTTCTTT.